This TCR beta chain was captured in a study of CD8 T cells in Susac syndrome. Whole-study results and caveats: The study conceded that relatively few individuals underwent its TCR sequencing and HLA analysis.

Random hexamers served to reverse transcribe roughly 0.5 to 1 ug RNA. The immunoSEQ assay covered 54 Vbeta and 13 Jbeta segments for CDR3. Each CDR3 protein gets one entry after TCRdb re-called the immunoSEQ multiplex PCR reads with MiXCR. The sample yields around 80,000 distinct CDR3 sequences, around 94% seen once. As regards this clonotype: Antigen unknown.

The CDR3 has 12 residues. CDR1 is SGHVS, CDR2 FNYEAQ, per germline. V lost 2 bases, J lost 7 bases, and 8 bases lay in between. The V call is TRBV7-6, the J call TRBJ1-1; TRBD1 might be the D (5 bases). The sample was CD8+ T cells from PBMCs. This sequence originates from a human donor in good health. CDR3 in amino acids: CASSLSGGEAFF. CDR3 bases: TGTGCCAGCAGCTTATCGGGGGGTGAAGCTTTCTTT. Full variable domain (outside the CDR3, taken from reference TRBV7-6 and TRBJ1-1): GAGVSQSPRYKVTKRGQDVALRCDPISGHVSLYWYRQALGQGPEFLTYFNYEAQQDKSGLPNDRFSAERPEGSISTLTIQRTEQRDSAMYRCASSLSGGEAFFGQGTRLTVV.